Following are 19 T cell receptor beta chains from one sample sequenced in a study of blood T cell repertoires in COVID-19. This table comes from immunoSEQ multiplex PCR, and its TCRdb copy is limited to in-frame clones, with some not included. This sample has 250,000 to 350,000 clones, with about 90% found just once. Specimen: peripheral blood. Receptors were obtained from a woman in her twenties or thirties with COVID-19, enrolled during active disease.

The chain has TRBV9 and TRBJ2-7; TRBD2 matches at 9 bases. The CDR3 contains 16 residues. Germline CDR1 SGDLS, CDR2 YYNGEE. Trimming cost V 4 bases and J 3 bases; bases outside gene matches: 11. CDR3 coding DNA: TGTGCCAGCAGCCCGGACCTTAGCGGGAGATACTACGAGCAGTACTTC. It specifies CASSPDLSGRYYEQYF.

The chain recombines TRBV30 with TRBJ1-5, with TRBD1 matching 8 bases. The CDR3 length is 17 residues. V gave up 1 base and J gave up 0 bases; unmatched junction bases: 8. Germline V CDR1 and CDR2: GTSNPN, SVGIG (reference sequence). DNA for the CDR3: TGTGCCTGGAGTGCCCACAGGGGGACGGTTAGCAATCAGCCCCAGCATTTT. It yields the protein CAWSAHRGTVSNQPQHF.

This chain connects TRBV19 to TRBJ2-5; 13 bases align to TRBD2. The CDR3 runs to 20 residues. Germline V gives CDR1 LNHDA, CDR2 SQIVND (reference sequence). The V and J ends lost 0 bases and 4 bases, in that order; junction bases with no gene match: 14. Here the CDR3 DNA reads TGTGCCAGTAGTATAGATACTCTAGGACTAGCGGGAGCCCCGGGAGAGACCCAGTACTTC. Protein sequence: CASSIDTLGLAGAPGETQYF.

This chain joins TRBV9 and TRBJ1-6; 7 positions match TRBD1. Per germline, CDR1 SGDLS and CDR2 YYNGEE. V lost 1 base to trimming and J lost 5 bases; unmatched junction nucleotides: 3. This CDR3 comprises 15 residues. The CDR3 here is CASSVRDSNNSPLHF. Here the CDR3 DNA reads TGTGCCAGCAGCGTAAGGGACAGCAATAATTCACCCCTCCACTTT.

This rearrangement joins TRBV7-2 to TRBJ1-3; D is unresolved. Germline CDR1 reads SGHTA; CDR2 reads FQGNSA. The CDR3 sequence is 14 residues long. Trimming cost V 0 bases and J 4 bases, with 7 bases left between them. CDR3 DNA: TGTGCCAGCAGCTTAGCTGTTAAAGGAAACACCATATATTTT. Translation gives CASSLAVKGNTIYF.

CDR3 sequence: CASSRTATEQYF. CDR3 DNA sequence: TGTGCCAGCAGTCGGACAGCAACCGAGCAGTACTTC. The rearrangement uses TRBV6-5 and TRBJ2-7; the D gene is possibly TRBD1 (6 bases). The CDR3 sequence is 12 residues long. V gave up 5 bases and J gave up 6 bases, with 11 bases separating them. The germline CDR1 and CDR2 sequences are MNHEY and SVGAGI.

The gene calls are TRBV12-5 and TRBJ2-3; D may be TRBD1 (5 bases). Trimming took off 2 bases at V and 4 bases at J, with 10 bases between the two ends. The CDR3 totals 14 residues. CDR1 is LGHNT and CDR2 is FRNRAP in the germline V gene. CDR3 sequence reads: CASGLPTGSDTQYF. In DNA form, the CDR3 reads TGTGCTAGTGGTTTGCCTACAGGTTCAGATACGCAGTATTTT.

This chain links TRBV5-4 with TRBJ2-6; TRBD2 agrees at 15 bases. V lost 4 bases, J lost 4 bases, and 3 bases stayed unmatched. Germline CDR1 and CDR2: SGHNT and YYREEE (reference sequence). The CDR3 has 17 amino acids. CDR3 coding DNA: TGTGCCAGCAGCCCCGGGACTAGCGGGAGGGGGGCCAACGTCCTGACTTTC. The encoded protein is CASSPGTSGRGANVLTF.

The V and J genes are TRBV11-2 and TRBJ2-1, with 13 bases matching TRBD2. V shed 1 base and J 6 bases; nucleotides not matched to a gene: 0. Germline values: CDR1 SGHAT, CDR2 FQNNGV. The CDR3 spans 15 residues. CDR3 sequence: CASSLGTSGSNEQFF. CDR3 bases: TGTGCCAGCAGCTTAGGGACTAGCGGGAGCAATGAGCAGTTCTTC.

V usage is TRBV24-1 and J usage is TRBJ2-1; tentative D call: TRBD2 (6 bases). Germline CDR1 KGHDR, CDR2 SFDVKD. The length of the CDR3 is 14 residues. The V end was cut by 7 bases, the J end by 0 bases, with 9 bases between. CDR3 region: CATSISGSYNEQFF. In DNA, the CDR3 is TGTGCCACCAGCATTAGCGGCTCCTACAATGAGCAGTTCTTC.

This chain links TRBV4-2 with TRBJ1-2; 8 bases map to TRBD1. Germline V gene lookup returns CDR1 LGHNA and CDR2 YNFKEQ. The CDR3 sequence is 14 residues long. Trimming removed 5 bases from V and 4 bases from J; junction bases left unmatched: 6. The CDR3 DNA follows: TGTGCCAGCAGCTCGACAGGGGCAACCTATGGCTACACCTTC. Residues: CASSSTGATYGYTF.

J is TRBJ1-4 and V is TRBV6-5; 9 bases are a match to TRBD1. There are 15 residues in the CDR3. V dropped 0 bases and J dropped 9; count of bases not matched to a gene: 5. Per germline, CDR1 MNHEY and CDR2 SVGAGI. The CDR3 sequence is CASSYSGTGNQKLFF. CDR3 nucleotides: TGTGCCAGCAGTTACTCAGGGACAGGGAATCAAAAACTGTTTTTT.

The J gene is TRBJ1-2, the V gene TRBV27; 8 bases align to TRBD1. Germline-derived CDR1 and CDR2 are MNHEY and SMNVEV (reference sequence). The CDR3 is 15 residues long. J gave up 6 bases and V 2 bases, and 8 bases lay outside the gene matches. The CDR3 loop reads CASSLQGALKDGYTF. The CDR3, as DNA: TGTGCCAGCAGTTTACAGGGGGCGCTTAAGGATGGCTACACCTTC.

The chain recombines TRBV4-2 with TRBJ2-1, with D maybe TRBD2 (6 bases). This CDR3 is 17 amino acids long. Trimming stripped 2 bases from V and 2 bases from J, with 16 bases between. Germline values: CDR1 LGHNA, CDR2 YNFKEQ. The CDR3 spells CASSQPPGLGTYNEQFF. The CDR3 region has the DNA TGTGCCAGCAGCCAACCTCCGGGACTGGGGACCTACAATGAGCAGTTCTTC.

The chain recombines TRBV5-1 with TRBJ2-5; 8 positions agree with TRBD2. The CDR3 loop spans 15 amino acids. Trimming took 3 bases from V and 1 from J; bases not matched to a gene: 5. Looked up from germline, CDR1 is SGHRS and CDR2 is YFSETQ. The CDR3 spells CASSSSGRLQETQYF. DNA of the CDR3: TGCGCCAGCAGCTCTAGCGGGCGCCTCCAAGAGACCCAGTACTTC.

The chain joins TRBV15 to TRBJ1-1, with TRBD1 matching over 9 bases. V was clipped by 7 bases and J by 1 base; unmatched bases: 4. Germline V gene data show CDR1 as LNHNV and CDR2 as YYDKDF (reference sequence). The length of the CDR3 is 14 residues. CDR3 sequence reads: CATTLDRGNTEAFF. The CDR3 region has the DNA TGTGCCACCACCTTGGACAGGGGGAACACTGAAGCTTTCTTT.

The chain employs TRBV5-1 and TRBJ2-7; tentatively, D is TRBD1 (6 bases). There are 15 residues in the CDR3. Looked up from germline, CDR1 is SGHRS and CDR2 is YFSETQ. Trimming removed 0 bases from V and 1 base from J, with 11 bases in between. The CDR3 sequence: CASSLAWGRSYEQYF. The CDR3 DNA follows: TGCGCCAGCAGCTTGGCGTGGGGGCGATCCTACGAGCAGTACTTC.

The chain couples TRBV13 to TRBJ2-7; D is possibly TRBD1 (6 bases). The germline gives CDR1 PRHDT, CDR2 FYEKMQ (reference sequence). Trimming cost V 5 bases and J 3 bases, with 14 bases left between them. The CDR3 is 14 residues long. CDR3 residues: CASSPSTGDYEQYF. In nucleotides, the CDR3 is TGTGCCAGCAGCCCTTCGACAGGAGACTACGAGCAGTACTTC.

As for this clone: One end of the junction does not line up with germline, which may come from a read error. The rearrangement joins TRBV5-1 to TRBJ2-7; D is unclear. The germline gives CDR1 SGHRS, CDR2 YFSETQ. The CDR3 is 13 amino acids. This chain's CDR3 is CASSLADSSEQYF. DNA of the CDR3: TGCGCCAGCAGCTTGGCCGACTCCTCCGAGCAGTACTTC.